This entry is about one T cell receptor beta chain. The data stem from a study of blood T cell repertoires in COVID-19. At the level of the study: Italy, Spain and the United States were the sources of the convalescent and acute COVID-19 samples. T cells, B-cell-depleted T cells, or PBMCs supplied cDNA or gDNA.

This CDR3 is 13 amino acids long. Germline values: CDR1 SNHLY, CDR2 FYNNEI. With V trimmed by 9 bases and J by 4 bases, 7 bases remained unmatched. Authors' methods: Amplification from reference gene primers served as the basis for estimated nucleated cell counts. Using immunoSEQ multiplex PCR, the repertoire was profiled, and TCRdb retains in-frame clones only, with some absent. V and J calls and clone size come straight from that table; D and trimming were deduced from the DNA. This table has tens of thousands of clones, roughly 85% appearing once. This TCR came from a man aged 80 or over with acute or convalescent COVID-19. Sequencing was carried out using peripheral blood. V usage is TRBV2 and J usage is TRBJ1-2, with TRBD1 identical over 8 bases. The CDR3 DNA follows: TGTGCCAGTGGCCTCGGACAGGGCTATGGCTACACCTTC. It is translated as CASGLGQGYGYTF.